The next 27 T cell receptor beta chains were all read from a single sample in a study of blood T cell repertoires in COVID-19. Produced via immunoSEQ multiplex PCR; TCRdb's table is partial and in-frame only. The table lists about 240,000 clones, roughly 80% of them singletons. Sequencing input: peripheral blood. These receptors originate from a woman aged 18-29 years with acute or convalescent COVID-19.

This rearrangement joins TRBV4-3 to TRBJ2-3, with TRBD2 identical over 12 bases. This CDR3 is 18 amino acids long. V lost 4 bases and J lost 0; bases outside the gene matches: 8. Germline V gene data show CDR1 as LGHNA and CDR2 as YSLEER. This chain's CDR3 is CASSPGLAGILSTDTQYF. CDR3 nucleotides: TGCGCCAGCAGCCCCGGACTAGCGGGGATTCTTAGCACAGATACGCAGTATTTT.

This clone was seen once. CDR3: CASSLLQGRQPQHF. CDR3 nucleotides: TGTGCCAGCAGCTTATTGCAGGGTAGGCAGCCCCAGCATTTT. The genes are TRBV7-8 and TRBJ1-5; D is possibly TRBD1 (5 bases). The ends were cut back, 2 bases at V and 7 bases at J, with 12 bases in the middle. The germline V gene has CDR1 SGHVS and CDR2 FQNEAQ. CDR3 length equals 14 residues.

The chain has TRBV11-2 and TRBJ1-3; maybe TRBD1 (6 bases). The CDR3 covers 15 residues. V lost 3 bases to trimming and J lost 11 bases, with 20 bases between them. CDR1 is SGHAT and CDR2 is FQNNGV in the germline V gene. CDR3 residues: CASSLGAGTIGSIYF. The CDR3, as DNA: TGTGCCAGCAGCTTGGGGGCCGGGACAATTGGTTCCATATATTTT.

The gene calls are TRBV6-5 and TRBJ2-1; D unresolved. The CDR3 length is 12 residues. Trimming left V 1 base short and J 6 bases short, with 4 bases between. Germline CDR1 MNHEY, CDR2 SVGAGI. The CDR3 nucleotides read TGTGCCAGCAGTTACTTCGGCAATGAGCAGTTCTTC. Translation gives CASSYFGNEQFF.

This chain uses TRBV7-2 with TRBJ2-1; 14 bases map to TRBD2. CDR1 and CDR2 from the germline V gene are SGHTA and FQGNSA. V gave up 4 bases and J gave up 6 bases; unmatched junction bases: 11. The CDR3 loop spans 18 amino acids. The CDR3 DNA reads TGTGCCAGCAGCTCAAAGACTAGCGGGAGGGGGGGCCTCAATGAGCAGTTCTTC. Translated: CASSSKTSGRGGLNEQFF.

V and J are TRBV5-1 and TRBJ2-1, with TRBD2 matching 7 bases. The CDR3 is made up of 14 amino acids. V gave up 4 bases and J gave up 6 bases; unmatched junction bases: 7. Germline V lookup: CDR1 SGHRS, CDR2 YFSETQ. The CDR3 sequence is CASSKETSFNEQFF. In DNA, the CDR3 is TGCGCCAGCAGCAAAGAGACTAGCTTCAATGAGCAGTTCTTC.

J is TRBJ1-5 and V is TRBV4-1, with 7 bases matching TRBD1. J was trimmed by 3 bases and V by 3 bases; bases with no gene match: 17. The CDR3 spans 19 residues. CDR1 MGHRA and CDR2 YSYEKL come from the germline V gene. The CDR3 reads CASSQTRGLKGGYNQPQHF. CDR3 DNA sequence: TGCGCCAGCAGCCAGACAAGGGGGCTTAAAGGGGGTTACAATCAGCCCCAGCATTTT.

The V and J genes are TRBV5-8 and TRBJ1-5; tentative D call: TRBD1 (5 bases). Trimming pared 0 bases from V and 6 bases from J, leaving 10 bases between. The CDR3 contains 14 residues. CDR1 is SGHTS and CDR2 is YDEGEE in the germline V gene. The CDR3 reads CASSLGRDGQPQHF. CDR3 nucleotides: TGTGCCAGCAGCTTGGGGAGGGACGGTCAGCCCCAGCATTTT.

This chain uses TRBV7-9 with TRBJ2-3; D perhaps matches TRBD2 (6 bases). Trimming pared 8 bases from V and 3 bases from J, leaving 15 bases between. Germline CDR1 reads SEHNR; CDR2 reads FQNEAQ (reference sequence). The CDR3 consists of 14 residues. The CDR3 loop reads CASGGWGVTDTQYF. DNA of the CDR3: TGTGCCAGCGGGGGGTGGGGGGTAACAGATACGCAGTATTTT. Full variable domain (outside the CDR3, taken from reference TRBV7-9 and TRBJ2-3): DTGVSQNPRHKITKRGQNVTFRCDPISEHNRLYWYRQTLGQGPEFLTYFQNEAQLEKSRLLSDRFSAERPKGSFSTLEIQRTEQGDSAMYLCASGGWGVTDTQYFGPGTRLTVL.

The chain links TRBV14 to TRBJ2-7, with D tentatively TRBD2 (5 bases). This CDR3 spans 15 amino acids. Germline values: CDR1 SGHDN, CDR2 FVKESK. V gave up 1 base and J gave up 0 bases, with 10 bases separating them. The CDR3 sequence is CASSQGLPLSYEQYF. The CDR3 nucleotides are TGTGCCAGCAGCCAAGGACTACCGCTCTCCTACGAGCAGTACTTC.

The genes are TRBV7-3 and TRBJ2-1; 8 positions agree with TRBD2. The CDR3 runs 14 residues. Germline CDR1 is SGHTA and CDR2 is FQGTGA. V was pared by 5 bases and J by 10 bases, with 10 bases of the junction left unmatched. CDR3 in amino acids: CASSPTGTRSEQFF. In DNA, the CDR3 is TGTGCCAGCAGCCCGACCGGGACTAGGTCGGAGCAGTTCTTC.

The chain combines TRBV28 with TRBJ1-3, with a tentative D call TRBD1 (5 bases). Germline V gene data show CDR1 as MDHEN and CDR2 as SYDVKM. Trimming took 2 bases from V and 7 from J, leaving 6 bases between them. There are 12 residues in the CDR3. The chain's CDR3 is CASSLKGNTIYF. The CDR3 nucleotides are TGTGCCAGCAGTTTAAAGGGGAACACCATATATTTT.

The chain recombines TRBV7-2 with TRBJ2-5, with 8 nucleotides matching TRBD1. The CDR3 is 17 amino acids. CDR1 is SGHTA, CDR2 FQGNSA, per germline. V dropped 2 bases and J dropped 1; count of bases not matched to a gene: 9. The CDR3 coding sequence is TGTGCCAGCAGCTTAAATGGGCAGGGGGCCTTCCAAGAGACCCAGTACTTC. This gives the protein CASSLNGQGAFQETQYF.

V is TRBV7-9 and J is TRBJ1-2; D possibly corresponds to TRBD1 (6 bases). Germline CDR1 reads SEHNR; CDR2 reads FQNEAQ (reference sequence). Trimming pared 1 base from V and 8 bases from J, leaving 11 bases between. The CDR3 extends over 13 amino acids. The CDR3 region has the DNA TGTGCCAGCAGCTTAGGTGGGGGCTTGGGCTACACCTTC. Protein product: CASSLGGGLGYTF.

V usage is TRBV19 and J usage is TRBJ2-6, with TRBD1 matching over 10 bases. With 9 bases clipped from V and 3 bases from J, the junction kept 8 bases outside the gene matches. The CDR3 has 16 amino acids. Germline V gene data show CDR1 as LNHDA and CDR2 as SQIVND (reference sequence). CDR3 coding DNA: TGTGCCAGCATAGACAGGGGGCTGTTTGGGGCCAACGTCCTGACTTTC. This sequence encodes CASIDRGLFGANVLTF.

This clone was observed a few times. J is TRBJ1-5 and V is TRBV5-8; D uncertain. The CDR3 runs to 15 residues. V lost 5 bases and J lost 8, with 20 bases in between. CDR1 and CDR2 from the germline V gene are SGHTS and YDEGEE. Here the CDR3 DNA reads TGTGCCAGCAGGACGAGACACGCGGGTGGGGAGCCCCAGCATTTT. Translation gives CASRTRHAGGEPQHF.

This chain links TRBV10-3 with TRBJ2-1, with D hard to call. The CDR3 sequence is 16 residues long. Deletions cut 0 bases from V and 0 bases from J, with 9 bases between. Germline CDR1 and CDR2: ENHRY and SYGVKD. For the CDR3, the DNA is TGTGCCATCAGTGAGTCGATGGGCTCCTCCTACAATGAGCAGTTCTTC. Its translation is CAISESMGSSYNEQFF.

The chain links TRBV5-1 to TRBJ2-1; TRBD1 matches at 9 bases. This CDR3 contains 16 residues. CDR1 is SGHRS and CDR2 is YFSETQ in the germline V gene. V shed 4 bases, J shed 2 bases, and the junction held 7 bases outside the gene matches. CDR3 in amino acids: CASSETGQGTYNEQFF. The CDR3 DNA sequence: TGCGCCAGCAGCGAGACGGGACAGGGCACCTACAATGAGCAGTTCTTC.

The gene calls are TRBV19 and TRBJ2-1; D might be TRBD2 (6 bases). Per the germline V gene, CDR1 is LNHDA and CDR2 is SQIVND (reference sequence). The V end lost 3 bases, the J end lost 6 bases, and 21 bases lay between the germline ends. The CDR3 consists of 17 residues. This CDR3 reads CASSIRRGTPRSNEQFF. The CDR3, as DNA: TGTGCCAGTAGTATCCGCCGCGGGACCCCCAGATCCAATGAGCAGTTCTTC.

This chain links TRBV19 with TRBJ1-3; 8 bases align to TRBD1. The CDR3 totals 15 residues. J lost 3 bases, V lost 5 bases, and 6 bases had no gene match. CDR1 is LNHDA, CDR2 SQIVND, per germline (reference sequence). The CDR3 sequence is CASSHRTGLGNTIYF. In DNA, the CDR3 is TGTGCCAGTAGTCATCGGACAGGGCTTGGAAACACCATATATTTT.

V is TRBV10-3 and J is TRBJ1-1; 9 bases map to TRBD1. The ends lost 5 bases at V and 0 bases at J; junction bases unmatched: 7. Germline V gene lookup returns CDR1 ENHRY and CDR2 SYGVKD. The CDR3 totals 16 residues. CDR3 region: CAISSGTGIMNTEAFF. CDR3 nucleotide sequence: TGTGCCATCAGTTCCGGGACAGGGATTATGAACACTGAAGCTTTCTTT.

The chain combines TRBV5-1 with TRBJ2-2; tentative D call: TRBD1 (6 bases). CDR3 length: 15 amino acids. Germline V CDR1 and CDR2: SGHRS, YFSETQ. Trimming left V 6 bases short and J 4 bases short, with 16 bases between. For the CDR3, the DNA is TGCGCCAGCACCAAGATGGGGGCGGGCACCGGGGAGCTGTTTTTT. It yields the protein CASTKMGAGTGELFF. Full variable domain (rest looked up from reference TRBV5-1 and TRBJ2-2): KAGVTQTPRYLIKTRGQQVTLSCSPISGHRSVSWYQQTPGQGLQFLFEYFSETQRNKGNFPGRFSGRQFSNSRSEMNVSTLELGDSALYLCASTKMGAGTGELFFGEGSRLTVL.

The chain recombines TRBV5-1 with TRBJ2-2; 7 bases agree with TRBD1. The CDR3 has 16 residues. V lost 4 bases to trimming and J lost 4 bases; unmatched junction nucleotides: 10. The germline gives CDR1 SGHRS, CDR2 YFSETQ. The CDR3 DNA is TGCGCCAGCAGCAGGGGGCGAGGGTCGGGCACCGGGGAGCTGTTTTTT. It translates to CASSRGRGSGTGELFF.

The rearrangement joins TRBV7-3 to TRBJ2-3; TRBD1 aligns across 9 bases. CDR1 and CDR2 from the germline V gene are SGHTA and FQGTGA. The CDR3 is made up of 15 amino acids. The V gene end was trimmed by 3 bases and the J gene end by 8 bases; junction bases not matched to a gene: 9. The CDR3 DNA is TGTGCCAGCAGCTTCCAGGGACAGGGTTGGGGTACGCAGTATTTT. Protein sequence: CASSFQGQGWGTQYF. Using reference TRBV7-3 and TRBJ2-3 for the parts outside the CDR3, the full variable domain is GAGVSQTPSNKVTEKGKYVELRCDPISGHTALYWYRQSLGQGPEFLIYFQGTGAADDSGLPNDRFFAVRPEGSVSTLKIQRTERGDSAVYLCASSFQGQGWGTQYFGPGTRLTVL.

The CDR3 is CASSQAQGADGYTF. The DNA of the CDR3 is TGTGCCAGCAGCCAAGCCCAGGGGGCAGATGGCTACACCTTC. The chain has TRBV4-2 and TRBJ1-2; 8 positions agree with TRBD1. This CDR3 spans 14 amino acids. Germline loops: CDR1 LGHNA, CDR2 YNFKEQ. After removal of 1 base from V and 6 bases from J, the junction contained 4 bases not matched to a gene.

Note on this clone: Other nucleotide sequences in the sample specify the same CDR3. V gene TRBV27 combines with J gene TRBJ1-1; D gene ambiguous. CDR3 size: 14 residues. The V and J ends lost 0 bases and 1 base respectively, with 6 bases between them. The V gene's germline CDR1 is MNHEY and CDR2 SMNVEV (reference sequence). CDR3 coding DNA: TGTGCCAGCAGTTTATCTTGGAGGAACACTGAAGCTTTCTTT. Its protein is CASSLSWRNTEAFF.

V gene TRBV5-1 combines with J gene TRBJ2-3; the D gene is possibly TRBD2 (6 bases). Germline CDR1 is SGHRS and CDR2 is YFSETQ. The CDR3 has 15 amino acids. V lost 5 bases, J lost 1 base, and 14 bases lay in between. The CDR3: CASRSGGRGTDTQYF. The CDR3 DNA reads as TGCGCCAGCAGATCCGGAGGGAGAGGCACAGATACGCAGTATTTT. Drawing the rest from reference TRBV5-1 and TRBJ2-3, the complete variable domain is KAGVTQTPRYLIKTRGQQVTLSCSPISGHRSVSWYQQTPGQGLQFLFEYFSETQRNKGNFPGRFSGRQFSNSRSEMNVSTLELGDSALYLCASRSGGRGTDTQYFGPGTRLTVL.